A selection of T cell receptor beta chains follows, all from one sample in a study of blood T cells in healthy people across ages. TCRdb redid the calling of the 5' RACE reads with MiXCR, one entry per CDR3 protein. The sample has some 710,000 distinct CDR3 sequences, about 42% seen once. Specimen: blood. These receptors were collected from a man at least 80 years old in good health. The CDR3 runs from the conserved cysteine through the conserved F or W. The D gene is left open where the match is weak. Clone size is not always given. Where it is, it says once, few, many or a class for expanded clones.

v_gene: TRBV12-3/TRBV12-4
abundance: NA
d_gene: TRBD1
j_gene: TRBJ2-7
CDR3aa: CASSSGAGGAYEQYF
CDR3nt: TGTGCCAGCAGTTCCGGGGCAGGGGGTGCCTACGAGCAGTACTTC

v_gene: TRBV19
abundance: few
d_gene: TRBD2
j_gene: TRBJ2-7
CDR3aa: CASSFSTSGNYEQYF
CDR3nt: TGTGCCAGTAGTTTCTCGACTAGCGGGAACTACGAGCAGTACTTC

v_gene: TRBV15
abundance: NA
d_gene: TRBD2
j_gene: TRBJ2-1
CDR3aa: CATSRDLAGGLNEQFF
CDR3nt: TGTGCCACCAGCAGAGACCTAGCGGGAGGTCTCAATGAGCAGTTCTTC

v_gene: TRBV7-2
abundance: once
d_gene: NA
j_gene: TRBJ2-7
CDR3aa: CASSPRVRGGHEQYF
CDR3nt: TGTGCCAGCAGCCCACGTGTAAGGGGGGGCCACGAGCAGTACTTC

v_gene: TRBV6-2/TRBV6-3
abundance: once
d_gene: NA
j_gene: TRBJ2-1
CDR3aa: CATEKGNTYNEQFF
CDR3nt: TGTGCCACCGAGAAGGGGAATACCTACAATGAGCAGTTCTTC

v_gene: TRBV5-1
abundance: NA
d_gene: NA
j_gene: TRBJ2-5
CDR3aa: CASRARTGQETQYF
CDR3nt: TGCGCCAGCAGGGCTCGTACGGGGCAAGAGACCCAGTACTTC

v_gene: TRBV29-1
abundance: NA
d_gene: NA
j_gene: TRBJ2-5
CDR3aa: CSVGEQAYQETQYF
CDR3nt: TGCAGCGTTGGGGAACAGGCCTACCAAGAGACCCAGTACTTC

v_gene: TRBV27
abundance: few
d_gene: NA
j_gene: TRBJ1-2
CDR3aa: CASSLTQVEVDGYTF
CDR3nt: TGTGCCAGCAGTTTGACGCAGGTTGAAGTGGATGGCTACACCTTC

v_gene: TRBV3-1
abundance: few
d_gene: TRBD1
j_gene: TRBJ2-5
CDR3aa: CASSRRTGNVETQYF
CDR3nt: TGTGCCAGCAGCAGACGGACAGGGAACGTAGAGACCCAGTACTTC

v_gene: TRBV7-2
abundance: few
d_gene: TRBD1
j_gene: TRBJ2-3
CDR3aa: CASSLVPVSGQGTDTQYF
CDR3nt: TGTGCCAGCAGCTTAGTCCCGGTTAGTGGACAGGGGACAGATACGCAGTATTTT

v_gene: TRBV19
abundance: few
d_gene: NA
j_gene: TRBJ1-6
CDR3aa: CASSPRGDSPLHF
CDR3nt: TGTGCCAGTAGTCCCCGTGGGGATTCACCCCTCCACTTT

v_gene: TRBV12-3/TRBV12-4
abundance: few
d_gene: NA
j_gene: TRBJ1-1
CDR3aa: CASSLRSNTEAFF
CDR3nt: TGTGCCAGCAGTTTAAGGTCAAACACTGAAGCTTTCTTT

v_gene: TRBV14
abundance: many
d_gene: NA
j_gene: TRBJ2-3
CDR3aa: CASSQDWAGTQYF
CDR3nt: TGTGCCAGCAGCCAAGACTGGGCTGGTACGCAGTATTTT

v_gene: TRBV7-2
abundance: NA
d_gene: TRBD2
j_gene: TRBJ2-1
CDR3aa: CASRRASGIRSEQFF
CDR3nt: TGTGCCTCCAGGAGAGCTAGCGGGATTAGGAGTGAGCAGTTCTTC

v_gene: TRBV12-3/TRBV12-4
abundance: few
d_gene: NA
j_gene: TRBJ2-3
CDR3aa: CASGMGADTQYF
CDR3nt: TGTGCCAGCGGCATGGGTGCAGATACGCAGTATTTT

v_gene: TRBV28
abundance: NA
d_gene: TRBD2
j_gene: TRBJ2-3
CDR3aa: CASSSINLTGTSGRSSTDTQYF
CDR3nt: TGTGCCAGCAGTTCAATCAATCTTACCGGGACTAGCGGGAGGTCTAGCACAGATACGCAGTATTTT

v_gene: TRBV12-3/TRBV12-4
abundance: few
d_gene: TRBD2
j_gene: TRBJ2-7
CDR3aa: CASSLRWTSGTNEQYF
CDR3nt: TGTGCCAGCAGTTTAAGGTGGACTAGCGGGACCAATGAGCAGTACTTC

v_gene: TRBV24-1
abundance: few
d_gene: NA
j_gene: TRBJ2-5
CDR3aa: CATSESGFDGETQYF
CDR3nt: TGTGCCACCAGTGAATCAGGGTTTGATGGGGAGACCCAGTACTTC

v_gene: TRBV7-2
abundance: many
d_gene: NA
j_gene: TRBJ2-3
CDR3aa: CASSLVGAETDTQYF
CDR3nt: TGTGCCAGCAGCTTAGTCGGCGCCGAAACAGATACGCAGTATTTT

v_gene: TRBV14
abundance: NA
d_gene: TRBD1
j_gene: TRBJ1-2
CDR3aa: CASSRGQGRDYGYTF
CDR3nt: TGTGCCAGCAGCCGAGGACAGGGTCGAGACTATGGCTACACCTTC

v_gene: TRBV19
abundance: few
d_gene: NA
j_gene: TRBJ2-7
CDR3aa: CASSIDGSYEQYF
CDR3nt: TGTGCCAGTAGTATAGACGGCTCCTACGAGCAGTACTTC

v_gene: TRBV30
abundance: NA
d_gene: NA
j_gene: TRBJ1-3
CDR3aa: CAWSGGTFNTIYF
CDR3nt: TGTGCCTGGAGTGGTGGGACCTTCAACACCATATATTTT

v_gene: TRBV12-3/TRBV12-4
abundance: NA
d_gene: NA
j_gene: TRBJ1-1
CDR3aa: CASSLGPQGTEAFF
CDR3nt: TGTGCCAGCAGTTTAGGGCCCCAAGGGACTGAAGCTTTCTTT

v_gene: TRBV6-1
abundance: few
d_gene: NA
j_gene: TRBJ2-3
CDR3aa: CASSGGIQRGTQYF
CDR3nt: TGTGCCAGCAGTGGTGGAATCCAAAGGGGTACGCAGTATTTT

v_gene: TRBV7-9
abundance: few
d_gene: TRBD2
j_gene: TRBJ2-1
CDR3aa: CASSPGTSGDGEEQFF
CDR3nt: TGTGCCAGCAGCCCCGGGACTAGCGGAGACGGGGAAGAGCAGTTCTTC

v_gene: TRBV6-2/TRBV6-3
abundance: few
d_gene: TRBD1
j_gene: TRBJ2-2
CDR3aa: CASTEGTANTGELFF
CDR3nt: TGTGCCAGCACCGAAGGGACAGCGAACACCGGGGAGCTGTTTTTT

v_gene: TRBV5-5
abundance: few
d_gene: NA
j_gene: TRBJ1-1
CDR3aa: CASSFAATMNTEAFF
CDR3nt: TGTGCCAGCAGCTTTGCTGCTACCATGAACACTGAAGCTTTCTTT

v_gene: TRBV27
abundance: NA
d_gene: NA
j_gene: TRBJ1-1
CDR3aa: CASSFQGENTEAFF
CDR3nt: TGTGCCAGCAGTTTTCAGGGCGAGAACACTGAAGCTTTCTTT

v_gene: TRBV10-3
abundance: NA
d_gene: NA
j_gene: TRBJ1-4
CDR3aa: CAISRGPKEKLFF
CDR3nt: TGTGCCATCAGTCGCGGGCCTAAGGAAAAACTGTTTTTT

v_gene: TRBV24-1
abundance: few
d_gene: TRBD2
j_gene: TRBJ2-1
CDR3aa: CATSDLRDGSGRWDEQFF
CDR3nt: TGTGCCACCAGTGATTTGAGGGACGGTAGCGGGAGGTGGGATGAGCAGTTCTTC

v_gene: TRBV15
abundance: NA
d_gene: NA
j_gene: TRBJ2-7
CDR3aa: CATSRDLSPHSSYNEQYF
CDR3nt: TGTGCCACCAGCAGAGATCTGAGTCCCCATAGCTCCTACAATGAGCAGTACTTC

v_gene: TRBV15
abundance: NA
d_gene: TRBD2
j_gene: TRBJ2-1
CDR3aa: CATSREASGRPYNEQFF
CDR3nt: TGTGCCACCAGCAGAGAAGCTAGCGGGAGACCCTACAATGAGCAGTTCTTC

v_gene: TRBV9
abundance: few
d_gene: NA
j_gene: TRBJ2-2
CDR3aa: CASSSGLYTGELFF
CDR3nt: TGTGCCAGCAGTTCAGGACTCTACACCGGGGAGCTGTTTTTT

v_gene: TRBV10-2
abundance: many
d_gene: NA
j_gene: TRBJ2-7
CDR3aa: CASSPRGEQYF
CDR3nt: TGCGCCAGCAGTCCCAGGGGCGAGCAGTACTTC

v_gene: TRBV20-1
abundance: NA
d_gene: NA
j_gene: TRBJ2-1
CDR3aa: CSARFEGDYNEQFF
CDR3nt: TGCAGTGCTAGATTTGAGGGGGACTACAATGAGCAGTTCTTC

v_gene: TRBV20-1
abundance: NA
d_gene: NA
j_gene: TRBJ2-1
CDR3aa: CSANLLRDPYHEQFF
CDR3nt: TGCAGTGCTAACCTCCTCAGGGACCCCTACCATGAGCAGTTCTTC

v_gene: TRBV9
abundance: many
d_gene: TRBD2
j_gene: TRBJ2-1
CDR3aa: CASSVAGLAHNEQFF
CDR3nt: TGTGCCAGCAGCGTAGCGGGACTAGCGCACAATGAGCAGTTCTTC

v_gene: TRBV5-1
abundance: few
d_gene: NA
j_gene: TRBJ2-7
CDR3aa: CASSREPNRDEQYF
CDR3nt: TGCGCCAGCAGCCGGGAGCCTAACAGGGACGAGCAGTACTTC

v_gene: TRBV29-1
abundance: few
d_gene: TRBD2
j_gene: TRBJ2-1
CDR3aa: CSALRPSGGWGEQFF
CDR3nt: TGCAGCGCCCTTCGTCCTAGCGGGGGCTGGGGTGAGCAGTTCTTC

v_gene: TRBV29-1
abundance: few
d_gene: NA
j_gene: TRBJ2-3
CDR3aa: CSARGWRSDTQYF
CDR3nt: TGCAGCGCCAGGGGTTGGCGGTCAGATACGCAGTATTTT

v_gene: TRBV20-1
abundance: many
d_gene: NA
j_gene: TRBJ2-3
CDR3aa: CSAPRQDTQYF
CDR3nt: TGCAGTGCCCCGCGGCAAGATACGCAGTATTTT

v_gene: TRBV28
abundance: NA
d_gene: NA
j_gene: TRBJ2-7
CDR3aa: CAGSDPGLPKFGYEQYF
CDR3nt: TGTGCCGGCAGTGACCCGGGCCTTCCGAAATTTGGATACGAGCAGTACTTC